These 24 T cell receptor beta chains were sequenced from one sample in a study of cytomegalovirus exposure and HLA in healthy donors. Primers for the PCR totalled 60 Vbeta and 13 Jbeta. Assay used: immunoSEQ multiplex PCR; TCRdb lists only in-frame clones, some missing. Of about 140,000 clones listed, roughly 79% are singletons. Sequencing input: PBMCs. These receptor sequences come from a man aged 30 to 45 in good health and CMV-seropositive.

The chain has TRBV10-1 and TRBJ1-2, with D perhaps TRBD1 (6 bases). This CDR3 has 13 amino acids. Germline assignment: CDR1 WNHNN and CDR2 SYGVQD (reference sequence). V lost 0 bases and J 5 bases, leaving 7 bases between the germline ends. CDR3 amino acids: CASSESGAYGYTF. CDR3 DNA sequence: TGCGCCAGCAGTGAGTCGGGGGCGTATGGCTACACCTTC.

J is TRBJ1-5 and V is TRBV6-5; 12 bases align to TRBD1. The germline gives CDR1 MNHEY, CDR2 SVGAGI. The CDR3 length is 16 residues. V was pared by 0 bases and J by 6 bases, with 3 bases of the junction left unmatched. CDR3 sequence reads: CASSYSGTGGGQPQHF. The CDR3 DNA is TGTGCCAGCAGTTACTCTGGGACAGGGGGCGGTCAGCCCCAGCATTTT.

V gene TRBV7-9 combines with J gene TRBJ1-4; 8 bases match TRBD1. Germline-derived CDR1 and CDR2 are SEHNR and FQNEAQ (reference sequence). The CDR3 totals 15 residues. The CDR3, as DNA: TGTGCTGCGCAGGGGGCTGGGGCAACTAATGAAAAACTGTTTTTT. Amino acid sequence: CAAQGAGATNEKLFF.

The chain joins TRBV29-1 to TRBJ1-2, with unresolved D. The CDR3 spans 11 residues. V was trimmed by 7 bases and J by 4 bases, leaving 10 bases between them. Germline loops: CDR1 SQVTM, CDR2 ANQGSEA. The CDR3 coding sequence is TGCAGCGGCGGGGAACCCTATGGCTACACCTTC. Its protein is CSGGEPYGYTF.

The V gene is TRBV5-4, the J gene TRBJ2-4; 8 bases align to TRBD2. Trimming cost V 4 bases and J 8 bases; bases outside gene matches: 8. This CDR3 is built from 14 residues. Germline V lookup: CDR1 SGHNT, CDR2 YYREEE (reference sequence). The CDR3 bases are TGTGCCAGCAGCAATCCCGGGGGGGGTGACATTCAGTACTTC. This translates into CASSNPGGGDIQYF.

The CDR3 region is CASSSAQGSNQHF. The CDR3 nucleotides are TGTGCCAGCAGTTCGGCTCAGGGAAGCAACCAGCATTTT. This chain joins TRBV28 and TRBJ1-5; possible D gene TRBD1, 5 bases. CDR3 length: 13 residues. The germline V gene has CDR1 MDHEN and CDR2 SYDVKM. The V and J ends lost 4 bases and 12 bases respectively, with 16 bases between them.

The rearrangement uses TRBV10-2 and TRBJ1-5; the match to TRBD1 covers 7 bases. Germline CDR1 WSHSY, CDR2 SAAADI. The length of the CDR3 is 13 residues. The J segment lost 10 bases and the V segment lost 5 bases, leaving 8 bases of the junction unmatched. The CDR3 protein is CASSQQGSNPQHF. In nucleotides, the CDR3 is TGCGCCAGCAGTCAACAGGGGAGTAATCCCCAGCATTTT.

The chain is built from TRBV2 and TRBJ1-5; 8 positions match TRBD1. The germline V gene encodes CDR1 SNHLY and CDR2 FYNNEI. Trimming removed 6 bases from V and 0 bases from J; junction bases left unmatched: 4. The CDR3 spans 15 residues. CDR3 residues: CASRGQGYSNQPQHF. In DNA form, the CDR3 reads TGTGCCAGCAGAGGACAGGGATATAGCAATCAGCCCCAGCATTTT.

V is TRBV30 and J is TRBJ2-3; D is unclear. The CDR3 sequence is 12 residues long. V was cut by 1 base and J by 6 bases, with 8 bases left in between. Germline loops: CDR1 GTSNPN, CDR2 SVGIG (reference sequence). The CDR3 protein is CAWSESEDTQYF. The DNA of the CDR3 is TGTGCCTGGAGTGAGAGCGAGGATACGCAGTATTTT.

Only a few counts were recorded for this clone. This chain uses TRBV18 with TRBJ2-1; 7 bases are a match to TRBD1. With 2 bases clipped from V and 3 bases from J, the junction kept 4 bases outside the gene matches. CDR1 and CDR2 from the germline V gene are KGHSH and LQKENI. The CDR3 extends over 15 amino acids. DNA of the CDR3: TGTGCCAGCTCACCAGGAACAGGGGACTACAATGAGCAGTTCTTC. Translation gives CASSPGTGDYNEQFF.

The CDR3 DNA sequence: TGTGCCAGTAGTATAGAGTTCGGCAATCAGCCCCAGCATTTT. Amino acid sequence: CASSIEFGNQPQHF. The chain is built from TRBV19 and TRBJ1-5; D unresolved. CDR1 is LNHDA, CDR2 SQIVND, per germline (reference sequence). This CDR3 region has 14 residues. The V end was cut by 0 bases, the J end by 2 bases, with 5 bases between.

V is TRBV6-1 and J is TRBJ1-1; 8 nucleotides align to TRBD1. V trimming: 7 bases; J trimming: 1 base; junction bases outside the gene matches: 8. Per germline, CDR1 MNHNS and CDR2 SASEGT. This CDR3 is built from 15 residues. In DNA, the CDR3 is TGTGCCAGCACCTTGGCAGGGGGCTCGAACACTGAAGCTTTCTTT. Its protein is CASTLAGGSNTEAFF.

V gene TRBV5-1 combines with J gene TRBJ2-7; 8 bases map to TRBD2. This CDR3 has 14 residues. Per the germline V gene, CDR1 is SGHRS and CDR2 is YFSETQ. V was pared by 1 base and J by 6 bases, with 6 bases of the junction left unmatched. In DNA form, the CDR3 reads TGCGCCAGCAGCTTGAGCGGGGGCGGATCCGAGCAGTACTTC. This codes for CASSLSGGGSEQYF.

V usage is TRBV25-1 and J usage is TRBJ1-6; D call uncertain. The V gene lost 5 bases and the J gene lost 1 base, with 6 bases spanning the gap. CDR1 and CDR2 from the germline V gene are MGHDK and SYGVNS. The CDR3 consists of 14 residues. CDR3 in DNA: TGTGCCAGCAGTCAGATTTCCTATAATTCACCCCTCCACTTT. Encoded protein: CASSQISYNSPLHF.

The V call is TRBV6-1, the J call TRBJ1-5; no definite D call. The germline V gene has CDR1 MNHNS and CDR2 SASEGT. The CDR3 runs 12 residues. Trimming removed 4 bases at V and 4 bases at J, with 5 bases between. The DNA for the CDR3 is TGTGCCAGCAGTGCCTATAATCAGCCCCAGCATTTT. This gives the protein CASSAYNQPQHF.

The chain is built from TRBV6-1 and TRBJ2-2; 9 nucleotides match TRBD2. This CDR3 is built from 14 residues. Germline loops: CDR1 MNHNS, CDR2 SASEGT. V dropped 7 bases and J dropped 4; count of bases not matched to a gene: 4. The CDR3 region is CASTSGGFTGELFF. CDR3 DNA sequence: TGTGCCAGCACAAGCGGGGGGTTCACCGGGGAGCTGTTTTTT.

On this clone itself: This sample also contains other DNA sequences that code for the same CDR3. J is TRBJ2-1 and V is TRBV28; 10 bases are shared with TRBD2. Germline values: CDR1 MDHEN, CDR2 SYDVKM. This CDR3 comprises 15 residues. Trimming removed 2 bases from V and 4 bases from J; junction bases left unmatched: 2. The CDR3 sequence: CASSLLAGDYNEQFF. In DNA, the CDR3 is TGTGCCAGCAGTTTACTAGCGGGAGATTACAATGAGCAGTTCTTC.

The count of this clone is one. V and J are TRBV28 and TRBJ1-2, with no clear D. CDR1 MDHEN and CDR2 SYDVKM come from the germline V gene. There are 12 residues in the CDR3. Trimming took off 2 bases at V and 4 bases at J, with 5 bases between the two ends. The CDR3 here is CASSLLFYGYTF. The CDR3 bases are TGTGCCAGCAGTTTACTATTCTATGGCTACACCTTC.

This chain links TRBV18 with TRBJ2-3; D is possibly TRBD2 (5 bases). In germline, CDR1 is KGHSH, CDR2 LQKENI. V was cut by 0 bases and J by 0 bases, with 7 bases left in between. The CDR3 is 15 residues long. CDR3 DNA sequence: TGTGCCAGCTCACCACCTTCGGGAAGCACAGATACGCAGTATTTT. It specifies CASSPPSGSTDTQYF.

This clone was observed a single time. CDR3: CASRPSGGYTF. CDR3 in DNA: TGTGCCAGCAGACCCTCCGGGGGCTACACCTTC. The V gene is TRBV6-1, the J gene TRBJ1-2, with no clear D. CDR1 MNHNS and CDR2 SASEGT come from the germline V gene. The CDR3 is 11 residues long. The V end was cut by 6 bases, the J end by 8 bases, with 10 bases between.

This chain connects TRBV18 to TRBJ1-2; TRBD1 is a possible D gene (6 bases). This CDR3 region has 14 residues. CDR1 is KGHSH and CDR2 is LQKENI in the germline V gene. Trimming took 6 bases from V and 6 from J, leaving 17 bases between them. In DNA form, the CDR3 reads TGTGCCAGCTCTCCGGGGGGCTCGAGCGATGGCTACACCTTC. Encoded protein: CASSPGGSSDGYTF.

J is TRBJ1-2 and V is TRBV28; 7 nucleotides line up with TRBD1. J lost 4 bases, V lost 6 bases, and 8 bases had no gene match. The CDR3 spans 14 residues. Germline assignment: CDR1 MDHEN and CDR2 SYDVKM. The CDR3 DNA reads as TGTGCCAGCAGGCGACAGGGCTTCGGCTATGGCTACACCTTC. It is translated as CASRRQGFGYGYTF.

V is TRBV6-4 and J is TRBJ2-2; the D is unclear. Germline CDR1 reads MRHNA; CDR2 reads SNTAGT. The CDR3 consists of 15 residues. The V gene lost 5 bases and the J gene lost 0 bases, with 10 bases spanning the gap. CDR3 sequence (DNA): TGTGCCAGCAGTCCGGGTCCCGCGAACACCGGGGAGCTGTTTTTT. Residues: CASSPGPANTGELFF.

The rearrangement uses TRBV7-9 and TRBJ1-1; 12 nucleotides align to TRBD1. Germline assignment: CDR1 SEHNR and CDR2 FQNEAQ (reference sequence). With V trimmed by 4 bases and J by 5 bases, 2 bases remained unmatched. The CDR3 consists of 14 residues. CDR3 region: CASSWGQGATEAFF. In DNA form, the CDR3 reads TGTGCCAGCAGCTGGGGACAGGGGGCGACTGAAGCTTTCTTT.